The 25 T cell receptor beta chains presented below share a single source sample, sequenced in a study of OX40 agonist ivuxolimab in advanced cancers. Some clones are missing from TCRdb's copy, which holds only in-frame ones; the method was immunoSEQ multiplex PCR. The table records approximately 50,000 clones, approximately 80% of them present only once. Source: CD4+ or CD8+ T cells sorted from blood, taken in a trial of the OX40 agonist ivuxolimab. These receptors all come from an adult with an advanced solid tumor such as melanoma, head and neck, liver or kidney cancer.

This clone was detected a few times. The chain employs TRBV15 and TRBJ2-3; 7 bases are shared with TRBD1. Germline CDR1 reads LNHNV; CDR2 reads YYDKDF (reference sequence). This CDR3 region has 17 residues. J gave up 4 bases and V 0 bases, and 10 bases lay outside the gene matches. CDR3 amino acids: CATSRESPGQSPDTQYF. CDR3 nucleotides: TGTGCCACCAGCAGAGAATCGCCGGGACAGTCACCAGATACGCAGTATTTT.

Written as DNA, the CDR3 is TGCGCCAGCAGCTTGGTTGTCAACACAGATACGCAGTATTTT. Translated, it gives CASSLVVNTDTQYF. The chain uses TRBV5-1 and TRBJ2-3; D not resolved. Trimming took 0 bases from V and 2 from J, leaving 7 bases between them. CDR3 length: 14 amino acids. Germline CDR1 is SGHRS and CDR2 is YFSETQ.

The chain is built from TRBV19 and TRBJ2-7; possible D gene TRBD1, 5 bases. The V end was cut by 1 base, the J end by 5 bases, with 9 bases between. This CDR3 has 13 residues. Germline V gene lookup returns CDR1 LNHDA and CDR2 SQIVND (reference sequence). DNA of the CDR3: TGTGCCAGTAGTATAGCAGGGTTCAACGAGCAGTACTTC. This codes for CASSIAGFNEQYF.

The chain links TRBV9 to TRBJ2-1; D may correspond to TRBD1 or TRBD2 (5 bases each). Per the germline V gene, CDR1 is SGDLS and CDR2 is YYNGEE. The CDR3 consists of 15 residues. V gave up 4 bases and J gave up 3 bases, with 14 bases separating them. The CDR3 reads CASSPQRGGYNEQFF. The CDR3 region has the DNA TGTGCCAGCAGCCCCCAGAGGGGTGGCTACAATGAGCAGTTCTTC.

This chain links TRBV25-1 with TRBJ1-2, with D possibly being TRBD1 (5 bases). The CDR3 length is 14 residues. The V end lost 8 bases, the J end lost 2 bases, and 15 bases lay between the germline ends. The V gene's germline CDR1 is MGHDK and CDR2 SYGVNS. As DNA, the CDR3 is TGTGCCAGCTCGCGGGCAGGGATAAACTATGGCTACACCTTC. Protein sequence: CASSRAGINYGYTF.

The sample holds one count of this clone. V usage is TRBV2 and J usage is TRBJ1-1; unclear D gene. The CDR3 has 13 residues. The V end was cut by 5 bases, the J end by 5 bases, with 12 bases between. Per the germline V gene, CDR1 is SNHLY and CDR2 is FYNNEI. DNA for the CDR3: TGTGCCAGCAGTCCCCGCGGCTATACTGAAGCTTTCTTT. Amino acid sequence: CASSPRGYTEAFF. The whole variable domain, remainder taken from reference TRBV2 and TRBJ1-1, is EPEVTQTPSHQVTQMGQEVILRCVPISNHLYFYWYRQILGQKVEFLVSFYNNEISEKSEIFDDQFSVERPDGSNFTLKIRSTKLEDSAMYFCASSPRGYTEAFFGQGTRLTVV.

The chain joins TRBV7-9 to TRBJ1-1; D possibly corresponds to TRBD1 (5 bases). Trimming pared 1 base from V and 8 bases from J, leaving 11 bases between. Germline values: CDR1 SEHNR, CDR2 FQNEAQ (reference sequence). The CDR3 consists of 13 residues. The CDR3 region is CASSLGTRDEAFF. DNA of the CDR3: TGTGCCAGCAGCTTAGGGACCAGGGACGAAGCTTTCTTT.

This clone was picked up a small number of times. V and J are TRBV5-1 and TRBJ2-3; 8 bases map to TRBD2. The V and J ends lost 5 bases and 3 bases, in that order; junction bases with no gene match: 8. This CDR3 comprises 15 residues. The V gene's germline CDR1 is SGHRS and CDR2 YFSETQ. The CDR3 bases are TGCGCCAGCAGTCACAGCGGGAGAGGTACAGATACGCAGTATTTT. This codes for CASSHSGRGTDTQYF.

V usage is TRBV7-8 and J usage is TRBJ2-3; no firm D call. This CDR3 is 14 amino acids long. V lost 3 bases, J lost 2 bases, and 9 bases lay in between. Germline V gene data show CDR1 as SGHVS and CDR2 as FQNEAQ. CDR3 bases: TGTGCCAGCAGCTTGAGAGTATTCACAGATACGCAGTATTTT. Translated: CASSLRVFTDTQYF.

V and J are TRBV5-8 and TRBJ1-1; D is ambiguous. The CDR3 is made up of 15 amino acids. With 0 bases removed from V and 1 base from J, the gap between germline ends came to 10 bases. Germline lookup yields CDR1 SGHTS and CDR2 YDEGEE. The chain's CDR3 is CASSLVGLRNTEAFF. DNA of the CDR3: TGTGCCAGCAGCTTGGTCGGACTCCGGAACACTGAAGCTTTCTTT.

The rearrangement uses TRBV28 and TRBJ1-5, with TRBD1 as a possible D gene (5 bases). Trimming stripped 6 bases from V and 4 bases from J, with 19 bases between. The CDR3 length is 16 residues. The germline gives CDR1 MDHEN, CDR2 SYDVKM. The CDR3 DNA follows: TGTGCCAGCAGCTCCAGCGGACGGGGGAGGAATCAGCCCCAGCATTTT. Its protein product is CASSSSGRGRNQPQHF.

The J gene is TRBJ1-6, the V gene TRBV7-6, with 7 nucleotides matching TRBD1. V shed 1 base, J shed 7 bases, and the junction held 7 bases outside the gene matches. Germline V gene sequence: CDR1 SGHVS, CDR2 FNYEAQ. The CDR3 has 16 residues. This CDR3 reads CASSLGTGVVNSPLHF. The CDR3, as DNA: TGTGCCAGCAGCTTAGGAACAGGGGTCGTCAATTCACCCCTCCACTTT.

The genes are TRBV30 and TRBJ2-5; maybe TRBD2 (6 bases). The germline V and J ends were trimmed by 4 bases and 5 bases, with 11 bases remaining between them. In germline, CDR1 is GTSNPN, CDR2 SVGIG (reference sequence). The CDR3 runs 12 residues. CDR3 amino acids: CAWTPGSETQYF. Written as DNA, the CDR3 is TGTGCCTGGACCCCCGGGAGTGAGACCCAGTACTTC.

V and J are TRBV13 and TRBJ2-1; 7 nucleotides agree with TRBD2. This CDR3 contains 15 residues. The junction had 9 bases not matched to a gene; V was cut back by 5 bases and J by 5 bases. The germline gives CDR1 PRHDT, CDR2 FYEKMQ (reference sequence). Here the CDR3 DNA reads TGTGCCAGCAGCCTCCGGGGAGGGCCCGACAATGAGCAGTTCTTC. Its translation: CASSLRGGPDNEQFF.

J is TRBJ2-2 and V is TRBV2; 9 nucleotides align to TRBD1. Germline CDR1 is SNHLY and CDR2 is FYNNEI. This CDR3 has 15 residues. J was trimmed by 4 bases and V by 6 bases; bases with no gene match: 6. CDR3 sequence reads: CASSPRTGVTGELFF. The CDR3 DNA follows: TGTGCCAGCAGCCCCCGGACAGGGGTCACCGGGGAGCTGTTTTTT.

The genes are TRBV18 and TRBJ1-3, with D possibly being TRBD1 (6 bases). Germline CDR1 and CDR2: KGHSH and LQKENI. The CDR3 is made up of 15 amino acids. The V end lost 3 bases, the J end lost 2 bases, and 11 bases lay between the germline ends. The CDR3 loop is CASSPGRQAGNTIYF. The CDR3 coding sequence is TGTGCCAGCTCACCCGGGAGACAGGCTGGAAACACCATATATTTT. Supplemented by reference TRBV18 and TRBJ1-3, the full variable domain reads NAGVMQNPRHLVRRRGQEARLRCSPMKGHSHVYWYRQLPEEGLKFMVYLQKENIIDESGMPKERFSAEFPKEGPSILRIQQVVRGDSAAYFCASSPGRQAGNTIYFGEGSWLTVV.

This rearrangement joins TRBV2 to TRBJ1-4, with a possible D match to TRBD1 (5 bases). Germline-derived CDR1 and CDR2 are SNHLY and FYNNEI. This CDR3 has 13 residues. Trimming stripped 5 bases from V and 12 bases from J, with 16 bases between. CDR3 loop: CASSLDIGRQLFF. The CDR3 DNA sequence: TGTGCCAGCAGTCTGGACATTGGTCGTCAACTGTTTTTT.

V usage is TRBV27 and J usage is TRBJ2-2, with D possibly matching TRBD2 (5 bases). Germline loops: CDR1 MNHEY, CDR2 SMNVEV (reference sequence). The V and J ends lost 3 bases and 6 bases respectively, with 14 bases between them. There are 15 residues in the CDR3. Here the CDR3 reads CASSLVVTGSGELFF. DNA of the CDR3: TGTGCCAGCAGTTTGGTGGTGACGGGGTCCGGGGAGCTGTTTTTT.

The chain combines TRBV7-8 with TRBJ1-4; no clear D gene. The V end was cut by 0 bases, the J end by 7 bases, with 9 bases between. The V gene's germline CDR1 is SGHVS and CDR2 FQNEAQ. This CDR3 has 14 residues. DNA of the CDR3: TGTGCCAGCAGCTTAGCAGGTTGGAGTGAAAAACTGTTTTTT. Its protein product is CASSLAGWSEKLFF.

The chain combines TRBV11-2 with TRBJ1-2, with TRBD1 as a possible D gene (6 bases). Germline V lookup: CDR1 SGHAT, CDR2 FQNNGV. The CDR3 contains 15 residues. V gave up 4 bases and J gave up 5 bases, with 17 bases separating them. The DNA for the CDR3 is TGTGCCAGCAGCTCCAGGGCAGGGGCTAGTTATGGCTACACCTTC. Protein sequence: CASSSRAGASYGYTF.

V gene TRBV9 combines with J gene TRBJ2-3; 13 bases line up with TRBD2. The J segment lost 3 bases and the V segment lost 6 bases, leaving 10 bases of the junction unmatched. Germline V gene data show CDR1 as SGDLS and CDR2 as YYNGEE. The CDR3 has 17 residues. The CDR3 coding sequence is TGTGCCAGCACCGCAAGCCCGGGACTAGCGGGGACAGATACGCAGTATTTT. Translation: CASTASPGLAGTDTQYF.

The rearrangement uses TRBV15 and TRBJ2-1; D is undetermined. Germline V CDR1 and CDR2: LNHNV, YYDKDF (reference sequence). Trimming took off 0 bases at V and 3 bases at J, with 6 bases between the two ends. CDR3 size: 14 residues. The CDR3 region is CATSRDIDYNEQFF. CDR3 bases: TGTGCCACCAGCAGAGATATTGACTACAATGAGCAGTTCTTC. Full variable domain (remainder filled in from reference TRBV15 and TRBJ2-1): DAMVIQNPRYQVTQFGKPVTLSCSQTLNHNVMYWYQQKSSQAPKLLFHYYDKDFNNEADTPDNFQSRRPNTSFCFLDIRSPGLGDTAMYLCATSRDIDYNEQFFGPGTRLTVL.

A note on this clone: Lacking the conserved final phenylalanine or tryptophan, this CDR3 likely reflects a read error. No DNA is shown, since the ends of the CDR3 on it are uncertain; the CDR3 is the one TCRdb lists. This chain links TRBV4-1 with TRBJ1-1; TRBD1, as called in the table, went unchecked against the DNA. A total of 13 residues make up the CDR3, ends included. Germline assignment: CDR1 MGHRA and CDR2 YSYEKL. The CDR3 sequence: CASSRSLRDRGIM.

This clone has a handful of counts. The chain recombines TRBV5-6 with TRBJ1-1; the D is unclear. This CDR3 is 14 amino acids long. Germline lookup yields CDR1 SGHDT and CDR2 YYEEEE. With 1 base removed from V and 0 bases from J, the gap between germline ends came to 7 bases. This chain's CDR3 is CASSLLGMNTEAFF. CDR3 DNA sequence: TGTGCCAGCAGCTTGCTGGGTATGAACACTGAAGCTTTCTTT.

V is TRBV5-1 and J is TRBJ2-2, with a possible D match to TRBD1 (5 bases). Germline CDR1 reads SGHRS; CDR2 reads YFSETQ. Trimming left V 6 bases short and J 3 bases short, with 9 bases between. The CDR3 contains 13 residues. The CDR3 region has the DNA TGCGCCAGCAACGAAGGGGACACCGGGGAGCTGTTTTTT. Its protein is CASNEGDTGELFF.